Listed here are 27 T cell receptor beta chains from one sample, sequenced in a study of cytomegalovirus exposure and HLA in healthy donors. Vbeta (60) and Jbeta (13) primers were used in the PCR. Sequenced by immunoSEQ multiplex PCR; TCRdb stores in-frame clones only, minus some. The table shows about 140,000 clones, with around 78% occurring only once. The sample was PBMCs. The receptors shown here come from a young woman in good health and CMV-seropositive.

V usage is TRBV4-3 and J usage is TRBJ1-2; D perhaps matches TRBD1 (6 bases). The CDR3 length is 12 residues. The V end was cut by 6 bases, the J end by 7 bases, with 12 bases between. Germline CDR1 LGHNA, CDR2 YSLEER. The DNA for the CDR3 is TGCGCCAGCAGTCAACAGGGCTCTGGCTACACCTTC. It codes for CASSQQGSGYTF.

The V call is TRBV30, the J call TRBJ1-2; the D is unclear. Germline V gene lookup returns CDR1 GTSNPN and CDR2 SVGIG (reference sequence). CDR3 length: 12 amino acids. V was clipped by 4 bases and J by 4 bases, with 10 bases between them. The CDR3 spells CAWNTPGYGYTF. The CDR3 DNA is TGTGCCTGGAACACACCGGGCTATGGCTACACCTTC.

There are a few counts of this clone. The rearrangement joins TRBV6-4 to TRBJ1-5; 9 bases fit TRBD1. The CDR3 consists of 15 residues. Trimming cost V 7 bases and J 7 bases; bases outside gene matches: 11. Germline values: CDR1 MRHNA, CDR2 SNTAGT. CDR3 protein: CASTGGGQGYQPQHF. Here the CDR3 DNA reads TGTGCCAGCACGGGAGGCGGACAGGGGTACCAGCCCCAGCATTTT.

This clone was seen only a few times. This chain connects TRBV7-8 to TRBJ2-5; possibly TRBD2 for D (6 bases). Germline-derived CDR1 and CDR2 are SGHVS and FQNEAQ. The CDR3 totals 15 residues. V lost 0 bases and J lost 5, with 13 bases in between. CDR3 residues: CASSLAGGELETQYF. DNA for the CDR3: TGTGCCAGCAGCTTAGCGGGGGGAGAACTGGAGACCCAGTACTTC.

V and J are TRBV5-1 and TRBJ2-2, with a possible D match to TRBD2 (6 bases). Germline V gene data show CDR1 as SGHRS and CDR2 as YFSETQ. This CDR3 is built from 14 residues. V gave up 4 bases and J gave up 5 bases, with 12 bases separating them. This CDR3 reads CASSGAGGTGELFF. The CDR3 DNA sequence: TGCGCCAGCAGCGGGGCCGGAGGGACCGGGGAGCTGTTTTTT.

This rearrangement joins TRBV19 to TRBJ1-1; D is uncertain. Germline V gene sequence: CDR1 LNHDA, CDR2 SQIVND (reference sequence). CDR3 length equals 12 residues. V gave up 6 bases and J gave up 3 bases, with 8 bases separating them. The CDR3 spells CASRLRDTEAFF. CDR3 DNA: TGTGCCAGTAGACTAAGAGACACTGAAGCTTTCTTT.

The CDR3 DNA reads as TGTGCCAGTAGTATAGGGAGGGATCAGCCCCAGCATTTT. Translated, it gives CASSIGRDQPQHF. The gene calls are TRBV19 and TRBJ1-5; D unclear. The V end was cut by 1 base, the J end by 5 bases, with 6 bases between. Germline CDR1 is LNHDA and CDR2 is SQIVND (reference sequence). The length of the CDR3 is 13 residues.

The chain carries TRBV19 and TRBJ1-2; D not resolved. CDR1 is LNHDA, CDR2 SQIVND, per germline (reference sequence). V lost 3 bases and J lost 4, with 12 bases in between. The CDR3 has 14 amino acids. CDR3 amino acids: CASSIGEAVYGYTF. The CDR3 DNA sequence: TGTGCCAGTAGTATCGGGGAAGCTGTCTATGGCTACACCTTC. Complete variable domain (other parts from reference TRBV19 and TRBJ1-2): DGGITQSPKYLFRKEGQNVTLSCEQNLNHDAMYWYRQDPGQGLRLIYYSQIVNDFQKGDIAEGYSVSREKKESFPLTVTSAQKNPTAFYLCASSIGEAVYGYTFGSGTRLTVV.

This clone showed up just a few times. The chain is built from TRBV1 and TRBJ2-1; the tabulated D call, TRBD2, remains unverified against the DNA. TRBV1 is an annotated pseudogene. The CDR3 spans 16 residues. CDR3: CTSRPLLAGACDEQFF. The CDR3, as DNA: TGCACCAGCAGACCCCTACTAGCGGGGGCTTGCGATGAGCAGTTCTTC.

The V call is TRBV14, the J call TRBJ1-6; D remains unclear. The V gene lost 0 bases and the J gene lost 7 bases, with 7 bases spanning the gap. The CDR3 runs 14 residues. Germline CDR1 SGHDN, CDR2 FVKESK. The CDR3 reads CASSQDWRNSPLHF. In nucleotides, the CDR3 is TGTGCCAGCAGCCAAGATTGGAGGAATTCACCCCTCCACTTT.

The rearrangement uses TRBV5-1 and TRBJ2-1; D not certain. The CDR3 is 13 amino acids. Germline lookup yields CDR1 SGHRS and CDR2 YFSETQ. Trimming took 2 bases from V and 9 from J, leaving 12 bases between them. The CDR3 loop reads CASSFYLRGEQFF. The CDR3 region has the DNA TGCGCCAGCAGCTTCTACTTACGAGGTGAGCAGTTCTTC.

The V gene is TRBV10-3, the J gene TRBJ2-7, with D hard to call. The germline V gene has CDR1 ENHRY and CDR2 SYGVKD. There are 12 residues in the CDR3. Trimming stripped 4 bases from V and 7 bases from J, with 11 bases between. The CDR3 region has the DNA TGTGCCATCAGTGCAGAGACTCGGGAGCAGTACTTC. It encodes CAISAETREQYF.

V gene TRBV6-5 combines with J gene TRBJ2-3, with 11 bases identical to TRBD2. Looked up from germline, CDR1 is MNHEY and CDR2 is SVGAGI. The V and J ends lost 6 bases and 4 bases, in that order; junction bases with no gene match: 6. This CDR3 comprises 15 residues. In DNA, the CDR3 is TGTGCCAGCAGGGCGCTAGCGGGGGGTTCAGATACGCAGTATTTT. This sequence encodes CASRALAGGSDTQYF.

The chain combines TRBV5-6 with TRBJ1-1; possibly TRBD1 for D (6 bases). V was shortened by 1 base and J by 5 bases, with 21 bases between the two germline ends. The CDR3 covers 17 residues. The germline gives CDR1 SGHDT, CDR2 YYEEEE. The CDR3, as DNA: TGTGCCAGCAGCTTGAGTGGTTGGGCAGGGGATCTAACTGAAGCTTTCTTT. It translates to CASSLSGWAGDLTEAFF.

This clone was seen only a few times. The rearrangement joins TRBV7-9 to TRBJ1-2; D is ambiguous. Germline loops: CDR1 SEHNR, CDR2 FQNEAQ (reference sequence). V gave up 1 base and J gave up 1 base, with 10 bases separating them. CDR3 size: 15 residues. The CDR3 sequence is CASSLGTEDNYGYTF. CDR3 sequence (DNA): TGTGCCAGCAGCTTAGGAACAGAAGATAACTATGGCTACACCTTC.

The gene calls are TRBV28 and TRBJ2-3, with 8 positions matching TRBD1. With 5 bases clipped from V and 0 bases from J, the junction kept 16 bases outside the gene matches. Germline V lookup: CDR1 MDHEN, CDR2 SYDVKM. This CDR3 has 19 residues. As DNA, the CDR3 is TGTGCCAGCAGTCCTTGGACAGGGACCGTGATGGGCAGCACAGATACGCAGTATTTT. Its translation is CASSPWTGTVMGSTDTQYF.

CDR3 amino acids: CAWRRLGGGRETQYF. CDR3 DNA: TGTGCCTGGAGAAGGTTGGGAGGGGGTCGAGAGACCCAGTACTTC. The chain links TRBV30 to TRBJ2-5; maybe TRBD2 (7 bases). V shed 3 bases and J shed 4 bases, with 18 bases lying between them. The V gene's germline CDR1 is GTSNPN and CDR2 SVGIG (reference sequence). This CDR3 has 15 residues.

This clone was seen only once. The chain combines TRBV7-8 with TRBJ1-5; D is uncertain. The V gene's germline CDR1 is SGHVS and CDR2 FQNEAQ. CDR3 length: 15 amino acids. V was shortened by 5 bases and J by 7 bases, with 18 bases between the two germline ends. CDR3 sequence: CASSPRRDPPQPQHF. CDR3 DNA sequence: TGTGCCAGCAGCCCCCGGCGGGATCCTCCCCAGCCCCAGCATTTT.

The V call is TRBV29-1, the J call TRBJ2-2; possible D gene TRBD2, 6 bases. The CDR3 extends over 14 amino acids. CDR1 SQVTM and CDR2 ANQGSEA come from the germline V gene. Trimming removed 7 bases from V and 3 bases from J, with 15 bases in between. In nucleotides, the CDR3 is TGCAGCGCGCGGGGCCTCCAGGACACCGGGGAGCTGTTTTTT. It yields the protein CSARGLQDTGELFF.

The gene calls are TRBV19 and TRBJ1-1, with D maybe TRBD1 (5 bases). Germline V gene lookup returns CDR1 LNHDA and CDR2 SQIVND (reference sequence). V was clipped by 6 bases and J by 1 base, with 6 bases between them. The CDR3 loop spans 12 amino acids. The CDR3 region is CASSRENTEAFF. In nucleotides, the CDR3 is TGTGCCAGTAGCAGGGAGAACACTGAAGCTTTCTTT.

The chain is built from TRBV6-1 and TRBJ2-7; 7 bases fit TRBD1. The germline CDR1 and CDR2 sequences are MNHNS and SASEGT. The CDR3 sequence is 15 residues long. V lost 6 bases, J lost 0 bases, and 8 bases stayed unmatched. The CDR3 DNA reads TGTGCCAGCAGAGCCCTGACAGGGAGCTCCTACGAGCAGTACTTC. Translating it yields CASRALTGSSYEQYF.

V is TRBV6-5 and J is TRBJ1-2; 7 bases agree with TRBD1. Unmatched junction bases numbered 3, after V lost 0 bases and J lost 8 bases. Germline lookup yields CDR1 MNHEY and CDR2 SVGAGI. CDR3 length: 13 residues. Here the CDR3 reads CASSYSTGWGYTF. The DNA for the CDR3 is TGTGCCAGCAGTTACTCGACAGGGTGGGGCTACACCTTC.

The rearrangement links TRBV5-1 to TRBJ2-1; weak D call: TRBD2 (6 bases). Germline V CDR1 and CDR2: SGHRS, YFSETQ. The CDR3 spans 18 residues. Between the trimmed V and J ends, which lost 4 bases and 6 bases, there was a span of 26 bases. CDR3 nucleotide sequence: TGCGCCAGCAGCCACTCCCTGGGGGACTCTTCCCCCGGCAATGAGCAGTTCTTC. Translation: CASSHSLGDSSPGNEQFF.

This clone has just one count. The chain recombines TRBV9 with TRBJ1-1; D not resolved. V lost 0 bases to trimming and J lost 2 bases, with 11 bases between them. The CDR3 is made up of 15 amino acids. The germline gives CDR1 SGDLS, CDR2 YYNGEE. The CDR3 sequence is CASSVGPGTNTEAFF. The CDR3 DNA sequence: TGTGCCAGCAGCGTAGGACCGGGAACAAACACTGAAGCTTTCTTT.

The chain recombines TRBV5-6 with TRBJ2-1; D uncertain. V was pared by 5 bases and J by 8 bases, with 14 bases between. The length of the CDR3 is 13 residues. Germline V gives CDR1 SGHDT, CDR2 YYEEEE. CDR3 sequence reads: CASRPRGPHEQFF. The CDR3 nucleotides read TGTGCCAGCAGACCCAGAGGTCCCCATGAGCAGTTCTTC.

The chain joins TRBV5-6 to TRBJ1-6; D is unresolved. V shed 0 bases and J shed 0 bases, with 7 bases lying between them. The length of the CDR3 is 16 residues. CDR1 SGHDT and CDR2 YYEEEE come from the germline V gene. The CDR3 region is CASSLDRVSYNSPLHF. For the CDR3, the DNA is TGTGCCAGCAGCTTGGACAGAGTCTCCTATAATTCACCCCTCCACTTT.

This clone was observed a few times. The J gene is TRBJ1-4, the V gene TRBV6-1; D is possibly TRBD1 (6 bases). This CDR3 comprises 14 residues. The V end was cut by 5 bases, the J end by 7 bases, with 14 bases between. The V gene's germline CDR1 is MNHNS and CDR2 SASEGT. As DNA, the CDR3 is TGTGCCAGCAGTTTCTCAGGGGCTGGTGAAAAACTGTTTTTT. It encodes CASSFSGAGEKLFF.